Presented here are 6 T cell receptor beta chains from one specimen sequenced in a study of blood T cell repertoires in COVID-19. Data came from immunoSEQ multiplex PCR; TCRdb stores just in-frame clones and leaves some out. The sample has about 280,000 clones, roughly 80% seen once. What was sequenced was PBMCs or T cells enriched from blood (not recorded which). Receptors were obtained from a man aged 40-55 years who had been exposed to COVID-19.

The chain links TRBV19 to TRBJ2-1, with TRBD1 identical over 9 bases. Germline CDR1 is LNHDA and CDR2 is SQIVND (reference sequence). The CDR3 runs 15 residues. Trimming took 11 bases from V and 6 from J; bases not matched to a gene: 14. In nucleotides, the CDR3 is TGTGCCTCCCAACCGGACAGGGGCGCTCCCAATGAGCAGTTCTTC. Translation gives CASQPDRGAPNEQFF.

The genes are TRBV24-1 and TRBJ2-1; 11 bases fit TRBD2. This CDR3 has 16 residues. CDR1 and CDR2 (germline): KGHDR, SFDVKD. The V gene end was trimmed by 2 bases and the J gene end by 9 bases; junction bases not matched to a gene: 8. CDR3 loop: CATSDSLAGGRSEQFF. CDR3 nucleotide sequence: TGTGCCACCAGTGATTCCCTAGCGGGAGGTCGGAGTGAGCAGTTCTTC.

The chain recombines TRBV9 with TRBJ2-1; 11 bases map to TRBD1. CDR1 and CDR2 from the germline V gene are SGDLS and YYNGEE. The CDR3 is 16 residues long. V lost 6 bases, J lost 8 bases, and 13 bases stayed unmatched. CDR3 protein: CASTLSPGQGVDEQFF. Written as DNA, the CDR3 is TGTGCCAGCACCCTATCACCGGGACAGGGGGTCGATGAGCAGTTCTTC.

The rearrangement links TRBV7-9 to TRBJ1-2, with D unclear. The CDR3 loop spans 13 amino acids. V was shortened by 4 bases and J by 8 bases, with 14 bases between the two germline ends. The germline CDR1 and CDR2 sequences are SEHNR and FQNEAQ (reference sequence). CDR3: CASSSDRQGGYTF. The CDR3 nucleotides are TGTGCCAGCAGCTCCGATCGACAAGGCGGCTACACCTTC.

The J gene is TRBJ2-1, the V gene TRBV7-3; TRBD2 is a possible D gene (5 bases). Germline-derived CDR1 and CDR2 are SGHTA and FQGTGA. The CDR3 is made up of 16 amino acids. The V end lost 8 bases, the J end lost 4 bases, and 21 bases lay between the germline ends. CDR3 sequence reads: CASAEMLLGSYNEQFF. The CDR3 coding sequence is TGTGCCAGCGCAGAGATGCTACTGGGGAGTTACAATGAGCAGTTCTTC.

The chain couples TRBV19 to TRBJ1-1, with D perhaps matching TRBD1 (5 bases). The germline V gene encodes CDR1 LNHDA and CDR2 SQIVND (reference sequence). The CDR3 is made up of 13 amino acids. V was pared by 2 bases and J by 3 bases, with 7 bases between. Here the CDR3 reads CASSISRDTEAFF. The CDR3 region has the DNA TGTGCCAGTAGTATAAGCAGGGACACTGAAGCTTTCTTT.